A selection of T cell receptor beta chains follows, all from one sample in a study of blood T cell repertoires in COVID-19. The protocol was immunoSEQ multiplex PCR, while the TCRdb copy is restricted to in-frame clones and leaves out a portion. Here the sample spans around 150,000 clones, 75% to 85% being singletons. Material for sequencing was PBMCs or T cells enriched from blood (not recorded which). All receptors come from a woman aged 55-70 years who had recovered from COVID-19. CDR3s include the opening cysteine and the closing phenylalanine or tryptophan. Fields, in order: J gene, V gene, CDR3 length, clone size, D gene, CDR3 DNA, CDR3 protein. A D gene is named only where the DNA matches it firmly. Rows may omit the clone size; those that give it use once, few, many or a size class.

>TRBJ2-3|TRBV10-3|12|NA|NA
TGTGCCATCAGTGATACGAGTTTCTTTCAGTATTTT
CAISDTSFFQYF
>TRBJ1-6|TRBV19|15|NA|NA
TGTGCCAGTAGTACCCGCGGGGGATATAATTCACCCCTCCACTTT
CASSTRGGYNSPLHF
>TRBJ2-1|TRBV5-1|16|few|NA
TGCGCCAGCAGACCCACCGGAGGGGGGGCAACAAATGAGCAGTTCTTC
CASRPTGGGATNEQFF
>TRBJ1-2|TRBV10-3|13|NA|NA
TGTGCCATCAACCCTGGGCAGGGGCACGGCTACACCTTC
CAINPGQGHGYTF
>TRBJ2-4|TRBV27|16|NA|NA
TGTGCCAGCACCCCTTTTGGGCTAGCATCTGCAAACATTCAGTACTTC
CASTPFGLASANIQYF
>TRBJ2-1|TRBV9|17|NA|NA
TGTGCCAGCAGCGCCCGAGGTCTTTCCGGCTTATTCAATGAGCAGTTCTTC
CASSARGLSGLFNEQFF
>TRBJ2-7|TRBV30|13|NA|NA
TGTGCCTCAACAGCTCGCGGGGACTACGAGCAGTACTTC
CASTARGDYEQYF
>TRBJ1-1|TRBV13|16|NA|TRBD1
TGTGCCAGCAGCCGCCCCCCACAGGGGCCGAACACTGAAGCTTTCTTT
CASSRPPQGPNTEAFF
>TRBJ2-5|TRBV4-1|16|once|NA
TGCGCCAGCAGCCAAGTCGGCGGGGGCTTACAAGAGACCCAGTACTTC
CASSQVGGGLQETQYF
>TRBJ1-6|TRBV18|15|once|NA
TGTGCCAGCTCAGCGGACACCCTATATAATTCACCCCTCCACTTT
CASSADTLYNSPLHF
>TRBJ2-7|TRBV2|14|NA|TRBD1
TGTGCCAGCAGGGGGGACAGGGGTTTTGACGAGCAGTACTTC
CASRGDRGFDEQYF
>TRBJ2-1|TRBV5-4|16|NA|TRBD1
TGTGCCAGCAGCTCTACAGGGGGACTCTCCTACAATGAGCAGTTCTTC
CASSSTGGLSYNEQFF
>TRBJ2-7|TRBV5-6|14|few|TRBD1
TGTGCCAGCAGCGCGGGACAGGGAAACAACGAGCAGTACTTC
CASSAGQGNNEQYF
>TRBJ1-1|TRBV19|13|NA|NA
TGTGCCAGTTTGCGACAGGCTAACACTGAAGCTTTCTTT
CASLRQANTEAFF
>TRBJ2-1|TRBV5-1|16|NA|TRBD1
TGCGCCAGCAGCTTGGATGGGACAGATTTTGCTATCGGGCAGTTCTTC
CASSLDGTDFAIGQFF
>TRBJ1-5|TRBV19|15|NA|NA
TGTGCCAGTAGTATCGGGACACTTAGCAATCAGCCCCAGCATTTT
CASSIGTLSNQPQHF